This T cell receptor (beta chain) was recorded in a study of Tregs in tolerant kidney transplant recipients. Overall study results and limits: Findings come from small patient numbers and require larger validation. Some patients' samples used different primers over time, so nucleotide sequences weren't comparable.

Unstimulated regulatory T cells (CD4+CD25+CD127-), CD4+CD25- non-regulatory cells, CD4 and CD8 cells were FACS-sorted from thawed PBMCs. This CDR3 spans 16 amino acids. Germline lookup yields CDR1 LNHDA and CDR2 SQIVND (reference sequence). Trimming cost V 9 bases and J 4 bases; bases outside gene matches: 13. Using immunoSEQ multiplex PCR, the repertoire was profiled, and TCRdb retains in-frame clones only, with some absent. The data hold fewer than 100,000 clones, with roughly 90% observed a single time. This clone was recorded a few times. The target antigen is unknown. The chain is built from TRBV19 and TRBJ2-1, with 9 bases identical to TRBD1. This TCR was sampled from a human donor who received a combined kidney and bone marrow transplant. Source: Tregs from blood, taken before the transplant. This chain's CDR3 is CASGTGRSWDYNEQFF. Here the CDR3 DNA reads TGTGCCAGCGGGACAGGGAGAAGCTGGGATTACAATGAGCAGTTCTTC.